This is a list of T cell receptor beta chains from one sample in a study of CD8 T cells in Susac syndrome. TCRdb processed the immunoSEQ multiplex PCR reads anew with MiXCR; each CDR3 protein has one entry. The profile covers more than 100,000 distinct CDR3 sequences, with roughly 80% appearing a single time and around 0.49% taken by the ten largest. What was sequenced was CD8+ T cells from PBMCs. Every receptor here comes from a human donor with multiple sclerosis. The CDR3 runs from the conserved cysteine through the conserved F or W. D genes are given only for firm matches. Only part of the rows carry a size: once, few, many, or a class if the clone is expanded.

>TRBJ2-1|TRBD2|-|TRBV6-1
TGTGCCAGCAGTGCATCTAGCGGGGGCCTCACTGAGCAGTTCTTC
CASSASSGGLTEQFF
>TRBJ1-3|-|-|TRBV4-1
TGCGCCAGCAGCCAAGACCCTCCGGGACATACTGGAAACACCATATATTTT
CASSQDPPGHTGNTIYF
>TRBJ2-1|TRBD2|-|TRBV27
TGTGCCAGCAGTTTATATCCCCCCTGGCGGGAGGGTCCTTCTGACAATGAGCAGTTCTTC
CASSLYPPWREGPSDNEQFF
>TRBJ2-1|TRBD2|-|TRBV12-3/TRBV12-4
TGTGCCAGCAGTCTGGGGGGGGCTAGCGGGAGTAATGAGCAGTTCTTC
CASSLGGASGSNEQFF
>TRBJ2-1|TRBD2|once|TRBV11-3
TGTGCCAGCAGCGGGAGGGGCTTCAATGAGCAGTTCTTC
CASSGRGFNEQFF
>TRBJ1-5|-|-|TRBV6-2/TRBV6-3
TGTGCCAGCAGTGGGATTAGTAGAGGGGTGGGCCAGCCCCAGCATTTT
CASSGISRGVGQPQHF
>TRBJ1-1|-|-|TRBV29-1
TGCAGCGTCATGACAGGTGAGAACACTGAAGCTTTCTTT
CSVMTGENTEAFF
>TRBJ1-2|-|-|TRBV7-9
TGTGCCAGCAGCTTAGTCTCTCGGGCCACGATCGATGGCTACACCTTC
CASSLVSRATIDGYTF
>TRBJ1-6|-|-|TRBV2
TGTGCCAGCAGTGAAGAGGGGAGCTTAAATTCACCCCTCCACTTT
CASSEEGSLNSPLHF
>TRBJ1-5|-|-|TRBV27
TGTGCCAGCAGTGAACAGGGTAGCAATCAGCCCCAGCATTTT
CASSEQGSNQPQHF
>TRBJ1-2|-|few|TRBV12-3/TRBV12-4
TGTGCCAGCAGTCCCCCGGGCCTGGGGGGCTACACCTTC
CASSPPGLGGYTF
>TRBJ2-1|-|-|TRBV19
TGTGCCAGTAGACTAGCAGCGAACAATGAGCAGTTCTTC
CASRLAANNEQFF
>TRBJ2-5|-|-|TRBV15
TGTGCCACCAGCGAGGCGCAGGGGCCCACGTACCAAGAGACCCAGTACTTC
CATSEAQGPTYQETQYF
>TRBJ1-2|-|-|TRBV20-1
TGCAGTGCCCGTTTCTCAGGGGACGAGGACTATGGCTACACCTTC
CSARFSGDEDYGYTF
>TRBJ1-4|TRBD1|-|TRBV7-9
TGTGCCAGTACGGGACAGGGTTTCTATGAAAAACTGTTTTTT
CASTGQGFYEKLFF
>TRBJ1-2|-|few|TRBV6-6
TGTGCCAGCAGTTTCACGCCCACAGTCAACTATGGCTACACCTTC
CASSFTPTVNYGYTF
>TRBJ1-2|TRBD1|-|TRBV12-3/TRBV12-4
TGTGCCAGCAGTTTCCAGCCAGGGGGTCAGGGTGGCTACACCTTC
CASSFQPGGQGGYTF
>TRBJ2-7|-|few|TRBV30
TGTGCCTGGAGCGCCGAAACCTACGAGCAGTACTTC
CAWSAETYEQYF
>TRBJ1-5|-|-|TRBV19
TGTGCCAGTAGTATGATGTCAGGGAATCAGCCCCAGCATTTT
CASSMMSGNQPQHF
>TRBJ1-2|TRBD1|-|TRBV20-1
TGCAGTGCTAGACGCGACAGGGTGACAGATGGCTACACCTTC
CSARRDRVTDGYTF
>TRBJ2-7|TRBD2|-|TRBV4-1
TGCGCCAGCAGCCAAGGGACTAGCATTCACTACGAGCAGTACTTC
CASSQGTSIHYEQYF
>TRBJ2-4|-|-|TRBV5-6
TGTGCCAGCCAGGACACAAAAAACATTCAGTACTTC
CASQDTKNIQYF
>TRBJ1-1|TRBD1|-|TRBV5-4
TGTGCCAGCAGCAGACGGGACAGAGCAAACACTGAAGCTTTCTTT
CASSRRDRANTEAFF
>TRBJ2-1|-|-|TRBV7-9
TGTGCCAGCAGCTTATTGGTCGGGGAGATCGATGAGCAGTTCTTC
CASSLLVGEIDEQFF
>TRBJ1-2|-|-|TRBV3-1
TGTGCCAGCAGTCCTCCGGGAGGGGGCTATGGCTACACCTTC
CASSPPGGGYGYTF
>TRBJ2-2|-|-|TRBV7-8
TGTGCCAGCAGCTTAGTTAGACAGGCCGTCGAAACCACCGGGGAGCTGTTTTTT
CASSLVRQAVETTGELFF
>TRBJ2-2|-|-|TRBV6-2/TRBV6-3
TGTGCCAGCAGTTATGGGTCGCGCACCGGGGAGCTGTTTTTT
CASSYGSRTGELFF
>TRBJ2-3|-|-|TRBV5-6
TGTGCCAGCAGCTTCCATCAAGGGAGTGCCACAGATACGCAGTATTTT
CASSFHQGSATDTQYF
>TRBJ1-4|-|-|TRBV4-1
TGCGCCAGCAGCCAACTGGGGGATGAAAAACTGTTTTTT
CASSQLGDEKLFF
>TRBJ2-2|-|-|TRBV3-1
TGTGCCAGCGGTGAGACAGGGAACACCGGGGAGCTGTTTTTT
CASGETGNTGELFF
>TRBJ1-3|TRBD1|-|TRBV28
TGTGCCAGCAGCCCGGGACAGGGCGGATACACCATATATTTT
CASSPGQGGYTIYF
>TRBJ2-6|TRBD1|-|TRBV4-1
TGCGCCAGCAGCCAATTGGGACAGGGAGTCTCTGGGGCCAACGTCCTGACTTTC
CASSQLGQGVSGANVLTF
>TRBJ2-1|TRBD1|-|TRBV19
TGTGCCAGTAGTTCCCGGACAGGGGCGTCCCTGGAGTTCTTC
CASSSRTGASLEFF
>TRBJ2-7|-|-|TRBV7-6
TGTGCCAGCAGCTTAGACGGCAGCTCCTACGAGCAGTACTTC
CASSLDGSSYEQYF
>TRBJ2-2|-|-|TRBV27
TGTGCCAGCAGTTGGGGCTCCGGGGGGCTGTTTTTT
CASSWGSGGLFF
>TRBJ1-1|-|-|TRBV7-2
TGTGCCAGCAGCTTAAGCGTTGCGGGAAGATCCACTGAAGCTTTCTTT
CASSLSVAGRSTEAFF
>TRBJ1-2|TRBD1|-|TRBV4-2
TGTGCCAGCAGCGCCAATCCAGGGACAGGGGTTCGTGGCTACACCTTC
CASSANPGTGVRGYTF
>TRBJ1-2|-|few|TRBV2
TGTGCCAGCAGTGAACTAGGCAGGGGAAACTATGGCTACACCTTC
CASSELGRGNYGYTF
>TRBJ1-2|-|-|TRBV3-1
TGTGCCAGCAGCCAAGATCATATGGGGCGTCCGTATGGCTACACCTTC
CASSQDHMGRPYGYTF
>TRBJ2-7|-|-|TRBV6-2/TRBV6-3
TGTGCCAGCAGTTTCCCACGGGTCCTAAGCTCCTACGAGCAGTACTTC
CASSFPRVLSSYEQYF
>TRBJ1-3|-|-|TRBV19
TGTGCCAGTAGTGTGGACATGGACGGAGGAAACACCATATATTTT
CASSVDMDGGNTIYF
>TRBJ2-1|TRBD2|-|TRBV20-1
TGCAGTGCCCGACTAGCGGGAGGAAACAATGAGCAGTTCTTC
CSARLAGGNNEQFF
>TRBJ1-5|TRBD1|-|TRBV5-1
TGCGCCAGCACCCTAGACAGGGGGCTCGGACAGCCCCAGCATTTT
CASTLDRGLGQPQHF
>TRBJ2-1|TRBD2|-|TRBV7-6
TGTGCCAGCAGCCGGTTGCAGCGGGAGGGCTACAATGAGCAGTTCTTC
CASSRLQREGYNEQFF
>TRBJ1-5|-|once|TRBV7-9
TGTGCCAGCAGCTTAAGTGCCCCAGGGGACCAGCCCCAGCATTTT
CASSLSAPGDQPQHF
>TRBJ1-2|-|-|TRBV4-3
TGCGCCAGCAGCCAAGAACGCAGCCGAGCCTATGGCTACACCTTC
CASSQERSRAYGYTF
>TRBJ1-2|TRBD1|-|TRBV30
TGTGCCTGGACCCTGGGGCCCGGACAGGGGTTAAACTATGGCTACACCTTC
CAWTLGPGQGLNYGYTF
>TRBJ2-4|TRBD2|-|TRBV12-3/TRBV12-4
TGTGCCAGCACCTCGACTAGCAGGGACATTCAGTACTTC
CASTSTSRDIQYF
>TRBJ1-3|-|-|TRBV25-1
TGTGCCAGCAGTGAAGACCGGGAGGCCGAAGGAAACACCATATATTTT
CASSEDREAEGNTIYF
>TRBJ1-1|-|-|TRBV9
TGTGCCAGCAGCGTAGTGGATCCCCAAATAACTGAAGCTTTCTTT
CASSVVDPQITEAFF
>TRBJ2-1|TRBD1|-|TRBV20-1
TGCAGTGCTAGAATGACAGGGTTGGACGTGTGGTCCTACAATGAGCAGTTCTTC
CSARMTGLDVWSYNEQFF
>TRBJ1-3|-|-|TRBV3-1
TGTGCCAGCAGCCAAGACCCCAGGGAGGCTTACGGAAACACCATATATTTT
CASSQDPREAYGNTIYF
>TRBJ2-2|-|-|TRBV7-2
TGTGCCAGCAGCTCACTCCTTGGGCTCATCATGGGGACCGGGGAGCTGTTTTTT
CASSSLLGLIMGTGELFF
>TRBJ2-3|TRBD1|-|TRBV19
TGTGCCAGTAGTCTCGCCGGGACAGGGACGAATACGCAGTATTTT
CASSLAGTGTNTQYF
>TRBJ2-1|-|-|TRBV12-3/TRBV12-4
TGTGCCAGCAGCGTACTAGGGCCCTCCTACAATGAGCAGTTCTTC
CASSVLGPSYNEQFF